This TCR beta chain emerged from a study of blood T cells in healthy people across ages. The study, taken as a whole, reports: Without sorted subsets, naive and antigen-experienced compartments could not be conclusively compared. Estimated diversity, derived from one million T cells, was regarded as an underestimate.

Healthy individuals of Caucasian origin from Russia, aged about 6 to 95, served as donors. There are a few counts of this clonotype. Its antigen remains unknown. Using a J-beta primer mix together with a sample-barcoded 5' primer, a second PCR was run for roughly 6 to 12 cycles. TCRdb analysed the 5' RACE reads with MiXCR anew, one entry per CDR3 protein. The sample carries about 580,000 distinct CDR3 sequences, around 48% recorded once. Germline V lookup: CDR1 SGHTA, CDR2 FQGNSA. CDR3 length: 13 amino acids. The chain joins TRBV7-2 to TRBJ2-7; 7 bases match TRBD2. The DNA matches TRBJ2-5 better at its end, which makes the J call doubtful. The sample comprised blood. This receptor was obtained from an elderly man in good health. CDR3 sequence reads: CASSGGRSWTQYF. DNA for the CDR3: TGTGCCAGCTCAGGCGGGAGAAGTTGGACCCAGTACTTC.